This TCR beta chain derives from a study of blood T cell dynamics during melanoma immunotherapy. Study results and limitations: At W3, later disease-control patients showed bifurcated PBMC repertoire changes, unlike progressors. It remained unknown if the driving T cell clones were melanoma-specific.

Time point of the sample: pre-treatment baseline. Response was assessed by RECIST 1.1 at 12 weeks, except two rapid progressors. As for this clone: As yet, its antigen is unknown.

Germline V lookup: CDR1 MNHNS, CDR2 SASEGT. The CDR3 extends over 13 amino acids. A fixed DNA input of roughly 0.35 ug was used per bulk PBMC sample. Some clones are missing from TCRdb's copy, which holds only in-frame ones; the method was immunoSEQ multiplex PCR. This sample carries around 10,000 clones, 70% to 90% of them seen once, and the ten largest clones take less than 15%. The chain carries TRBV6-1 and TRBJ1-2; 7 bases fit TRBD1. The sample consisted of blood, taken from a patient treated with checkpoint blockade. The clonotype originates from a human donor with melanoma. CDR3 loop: CALGGQLNYGYTF. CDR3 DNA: TGTGCACTGGGGGGACAGCTTAACTATGGCTACACCTTC.